This entry describes one T cell receptor (beta chain). The table came from immunoSEQ multiplex PCR; TCRdb's copy has only in-frame clones and leaves some out. The table shows about 2,500,000 clones, with approximately 92% occurring only once. These data originate in a study of shared clonotypes between healthy human individuals. This CDR3 is built from 13 residues. CDR1 is MNHNY, CDR2 SVGAGI, per germline (reference sequence). Trimming pared 4 bases from V and 3 bases from J, leaving 7 bases between. This clonotype originated in a man younger than 35 in good health. V is TRBV6-6 and J is TRBJ2-1; D not resolved. The sequencing input was naive CD4+ T cells sorted from blood. Subset indicated: CD45RA+ positively selected. The CDR3 sequence: CASSLGNYNEQFF. The CDR3 bases are TGTGCCAGCAGTTTAGGCAACTACAATGAGCAGTTCTTC.